One TCR beta chain is described in this entry. Its specificity is unknown. This specimen comes from a study of cytotoxic CD8 clonotypes in ibrutinib-treated CLL. Study-level results: Sustained-remission and progressing patients were not sampled at matched times. Clonality increased at ibrutinib response, then returned toward baseline at progression. Public clonotypes proved infrequent, and on treatment they shrank or remained steady.

Germline CDR1 MDHEN, CDR2 SYDVKM. The CDR3 has 14 amino acids. V was trimmed by 3 bases and J by 3 bases, leaving 12 bases between them. TCRdb keeps only in-frame clones here, not all; method: immunoSEQ multiplex PCR. This table has about 160,000 clones, 81% appearing once. This receptor was taken from a human donor with chronic lymphocytic leukemia. Specimen: PBMCs, collected after 12 months of ibrutinib treatment. The chain combines TRBV28 with TRBJ2-7, with no clear D. CDR3 in amino acids: CASSLAYRGYEQYF. The CDR3 bases are TGTGCCAGCAGTTTGGCGTACAGAGGCTACGAGCAGTACTTC. The whole variable domain, remainder taken from reference TRBV28 and TRBJ2-7, is DVKVTQSSRYLVKRTGEKVFLECVQDMDHENMFWYRQDPGLGLRLIYFSYDVKMKEKGDIPEGYSVSREKKERFSLILESASTNQTSMYLCASSLAYRGYEQYFGPGTRLTVT.